In its sample, the clone carrying this T cell receptor beta chain ranks as medium-sized. This specimen belongs to a study of early T cells in non-severe SARS-CoV-2 infection. Germline loops: CDR1 DFQATT, CDR2 SNEGSKA (reference sequence). V was cut by 6 bases and J by 4 bases, with 10 bases left in between. The CDR3 spans 11 residues. Each CDR3 protein is one row after TCRdb ran MiXCR on the 5' RACE reads. The data hold around 21,000 distinct CDR3 sequences, with approximately 5.7% observed a single time. The chain has TRBV20-1 and TRBJ2-7; D is ambiguous. The source is an adult who was a healthcare worker with PCR-confirmed SARS-CoV-2 infection or an uninfected control (not recorded which). Material: whole blood, obtained at baseline. CDR3 sequence reads: CSAPVGYEQYF. The CDR3 DNA sequence: TGCAGTGCCCCCGTGGGATACGAGCAGTACTTC.